The 30 T cell receptor beta chains in this list originate from one sample, sequenced in a study of blood T cells in healthy people across ages. A second about 7 to 12 cycle PCR used barcoded and J-beta primers. A single record per CDR3 protein comes from TCRdb applying MiXCR to the 5' RACE reads. The repertoire has 700,000 to 850,000 distinct CDR3 sequences, about 34% of them found once; the top ten carry approximately 12%. Sample: blood. All receptors derive from a man younger than 30 in good health.

This clonotype was seen more than once but under ten times. A read error may produce the germline difference seen at one junction end. This rearrangement joins TRBV4-1 to TRBJ2-7, with D tentatively TRBD1 or TRBD2 (6 bases each). The CDR3 has 21 amino acids. Germline CDR1 MGHRA, CDR2 YSYEKL. The CDR3 protein is CASSQDSPSPYGGHTDYEQYF. DNA for the CDR3: TGCGCCAGTAGCCAAGATAGTCCCTCGCCCTACGGGGGCCATACCGACTACGAGCAGTACTTC.

In its sample, this clonotype was seen a few times. The J gene is TRBJ2-4, the V gene TRBV12-3 or TRBV12-4; D could derive from TRBD1 or TRBD2 (6 bases each). CDR3 length equals 12 residues. The V end was cut by 3 bases, the J end by 8 bases, with 8 bases between. CDR3 coding DNA: TGTGCCAGCAGTTTGAGGGGGGACATTCAGTACTTC. Amino acids: CASSLRGDIQYF.

The rearrangement joins TRBV3-1 to TRBJ2-3; 7 positions match TRBD1. Germline values: CDR1 LGHDT, CDR2 YNNKEL (reference sequence). The CDR3 extends over 16 amino acids. V trimming: 1 base; J trimming: 1 base; junction bases outside the gene matches: 5. CDR3 loop: CASSQVYQGGTDTQYF. The CDR3 region has the DNA TGTGCCAGCAGCCAAGTTTATCAGGGGGGCACAGATACGCAGTATTTT.

A word on this clonotype: A read error may be the cause here, since a much bigger clone is one base away. The chain joins TRBV4-2 to TRBJ2-5, with 11 nucleotides matching TRBD2. The tail of the sequence fits TRBJ2-4 better, so the J call may be wrong. This CDR3 has 16 amino acids. Germline-derived CDR1 and CDR2 are LGHNA and YNFKEQ. CDR3 DNA sequence: TGTGTCAGCAGCCAAGGACTAGCGGGAGCCAAAAACATTCAGTACTTC. Translated, it gives CVSSQGLAGAKNIQYF.

The chain carries TRBV12-3 or TRBV12-4 and TRBJ1-6; D may be TRBD1 (5 bases). CDR3 size: 15 residues. V shed 4 bases and J shed 9 bases, with 16 bases lying between them. The CDR3 nucleotides are TGTGCCAGCAGTTGGGCGGCCAGGGACGGTTCACCCCTCCACTTT. It codes for CASSWAARDGSPLHF.

Only a few counts were recorded for this clonotype. The chain couples TRBV20-1 to TRBJ1-1; D is unclear. Trimming took 1 base from V and 0 from J, leaving 12 bases between them. The CDR3 loop spans 15 amino acids. The germline V gene has CDR1 DFQATT and CDR2 SNEGSKA (reference sequence). CDR3 nucleotide sequence: TGCAGTGCTAGAGTGGGCACGCTCATGAACACTGAAGCTTTCTTT. It specifies CSARVGTLMNTEAFF.

This clonotype was picked up one time. The conserved closing phenylalanine or tryptophan is absent in this CDR3, likely reflecting a read error. V gene TRBV5-1 combines with J gene TRBJ2-1; possible D gene TRBD1, 5 bases. From germline, CDR1 is SGHRS and CDR2 YFSETQ. The CDR3 is 14 residues long. V was shortened by 0 bases and J by 4 bases, with 8 bases between the two germline ends. The CDR3 here is CASSLDSGYNEQFL. CDR3 coding DNA: TGCGCCAGCAGCTTGGATTCAGGGTACAATGAGCAGTTCTTA.

The J gene is TRBJ2-5, the V gene TRBV12-3 or TRBV12-4, with 10 positions matching TRBD1. The V segment lost 7 bases and the J segment 5 bases; nucleotides outside the gene matches: 16. The CDR3 totals 17 residues. The DNA of the CDR3 is TGTGCCAGCACTCCCGGGGACAGGGGAGCTTTAGGGGAGACCCAGTACTTC. This sequence encodes CASTPGDRGALGETQYF.

This clonotype has only a few counts. One end of the junction varies from germline; a read error may be responsible. The chain is built from TRBV6-5 and TRBJ1-2; D not resolved. Looked up from germline, CDR1 is MNHEY and CDR2 is SVGAGI. The CDR3 runs 14 residues. CDR3 amino acids: CASSDSITFYGYTF. In DNA, the CDR3 is TGTGCCAGCAGTGACTCGATAACTTTCTATGGCTACACCTTC.

Only a few counts were recorded for this clonotype. This sequence joins TRBV6-2 or TRBV6-3 and TRBJ2-1; TRBD1 might be the D (6 bases). This CDR3 contains 15 residues. Germline lookup yields CDR1 MNHEY and CDR2 SVGEGT. The V end was cut by 5 bases, the J end by 7 bases, with 18 bases between. CDR3 DNA sequence: TGTGCCAGCAGTCCCTCGGGCAGGGGTTTAAATGAGCAGTTCTTC. It encodes CASSPSGRGLNEQFF.

The table lists this clonotype with many counts. The gene calls are TRBV2 and TRBJ2-5; D is perhaps TRBD1 or TRBD2 (5 bases each). Germline V lookup: CDR1 SNHLY, CDR2 FYNNEI. Trimming shortened V by 6 bases and J by 3 bases, and 5 bases separated the two germline ends. CDR3 length equals 11 residues. The CDR3: CASRGEETQYF. CDR3 coding DNA: TGTGCCAGCAGGGGGGAAGAGACCCAGTACTTC.

CDR3 in amino acids: CASSPSDREEGNEQFF. In nucleotides, the CDR3 is TGTGCCAGCAGTCCTTCGGACAGGGAGGAGGGCAATGAGCAGTTCTTC. The chain has TRBV25-1 and TRBJ2-1; 8 nucleotides match TRBD1. The CDR3 contains 16 residues. Germline V gene data show CDR1 as MGHDK and CDR2 as SYGVNS. V dropped 5 bases and J dropped 6; count of bases not matched to a gene: 12.

On this clonotype: Given a much more abundant clone one base away, this may be a read error. The DNA for the CDR3 is TGCGCCAGCAACTTGAATACAGGGGGGTTGGATGAGCAGTACTTC. It codes for CASNLNTGGLDEQYF. The chain is built from TRBV5-1 and TRBJ2-5, with 8 positions matching TRBD1. From germline, CDR1 is SGHRS and CDR2 YFSETQ. CDR3 length equals 15 residues. Full variable domain (remainder filled in from reference TRBV5-1 and TRBJ2-5): KAGVTQTPRYLIKTRGQQVTLSCSPISGHRSVSWYQQTPGQGLQFLFEYFSETQRNKGNFPGRFSGRQFSNSRSEMNVSTLELGDSALYLCASNLNTGGLDEQYFGPGTRLLVL.

Only a few counts were recorded for this clonotype. The rearrangement links TRBV6-5 to TRBJ1-2, with D possibly being TRBD1 (5 bases). The germline CDR1 and CDR2 sequences are MNHEY and SVGAGI. Trimming took 0 bases from V and 2 from J, leaving 19 bases between them. The CDR3 totals 18 residues. The CDR3 DNA reads as TGTGCCAGCAGTTACTCGAGCGGGTGGGGCGCGCAGAACTATGGCTACACCTTC. The encoded protein is CASSYSSGWGAQNYGYTF.

This clonotype was seen more than once but under ten times. The V call is TRBV15, the J call TRBJ1-2; 9 bases align to TRBD1. The CDR3 covers 15 residues. Unmatched junction bases numbered 8, after V lost 3 bases and J lost 6 bases. The germline CDR1 and CDR2 sequences are LNHNV and YYDKDF (reference sequence). The CDR3 region has the DNA TGTGCCACCAGCAGCAACACAGGGGGCTCGAATGGCTACACCTTC. It specifies CATSSNTGGSNGYTF.

The chain uses TRBV6-2 or TRBV6-3 and TRBJ2-7; a possible D gene is TRBD1 (5 bases). Germline loops: CDR1 MNHEY, CDR2 SVGEGT. This CDR3 is 12 amino acids long. V lost 3 bases, J lost 6 bases, and 9 bases lay in between. The DNA for the CDR3 is TGTGCCAGCAGTTATCAGGGCGGCGAGCAGTACTTC. This codes for CASSYQGGEQYF.

J is TRBJ2-5 and V is TRBV28; TRBD2 aligns across 8 bases. TRBJ2-7 matches the DNA end more closely, so the J call is doubtful. CDR3 length: 16 amino acids. CDR1 is MDHEN and CDR2 is SYDVKM in the germline V gene. CDR3 sequence: CASSLVGGRSQYEQYF. The CDR3 coding sequence is TGTGCCAGCAGCCTCGTCGGCGGGAGGTCTCAGTACGAGCAGTACTTC.

On this clonotype itself: The junction shows a germline mismatch at one end, possibly a read error. The chain recombines TRBV12-3 or TRBV12-4 with TRBJ2-3; TRBD2 matches 9 bases. The CDR3 is 17 amino acids. CDR3 sequence: CASSLSGGGAKTDAQYF. As DNA, the CDR3 is TGTGCCAGCAGTTTATCGGGCGGGGGGGCTAAAACAGATGCGCAGTATTTT.

Many counts were recorded for this clonotype. The chain recombines TRBV20-1 with TRBJ2-7; D uncertain. This CDR3 has 12 residues. V lost 3 bases and J 0 bases, leaving 6 bases between the germline ends. CDR1 is DFQATT and CDR2 is SNEGSKA in the germline V gene (reference sequence). The CDR3 loop reads CSARVYSYEQYF. The CDR3 DNA sequence: TGCAGTGCTAGGGTCTACTCCTACGAGCAGTACTTC.

This chain links TRBV20-1 with TRBJ1-5; 7 bases line up with TRBD1. Looked up from germline, CDR1 is DFQATT and CDR2 is SNEGSKA (reference sequence). V dropped 3 bases and J dropped 4; count of bases not matched to a gene: 6. This CDR3 region has 14 residues. Written as DNA, the CDR3 is TGCAGTGCTAGCAGGGGGAACGGTAATCAGCCCCAGCATTTT. Protein sequence: CSASRGNGNQPQHF.

V is TRBV20-1 and J is TRBJ2-1, with 7 bases matching TRBD1. The CDR3 contains 13 residues. Germline loops: CDR1 DFQATT, CDR2 SNEGSKA (reference sequence). Trimming cost V 3 bases and J 7 bases; bases outside gene matches: 6. The CDR3 sequence: CSASSPGGNEQFF. The CDR3 coding sequence is TGCAGTGCTAGTTCCCCAGGGGGAAATGAGCAGTTCTTC.

The V gene is TRBV5-1, the J gene TRBJ2-5, with 9 bases aligning to TRBD1. Trimming cost V 4 bases and J 13 bases; bases outside gene matches: 11. The CDR3 totals 13 residues. The germline V gene has CDR1 SGHRS and CDR2 YFSETQ. CDR3 sequence reads: CASSLDRGFLRYF. The CDR3 region has the DNA TGCGCCAGCAGCCTCGACAGGGGGTTCCTTCGGTACTTC.

This clonotype was counted between two and nine times. The chain recombines TRBV10-3 with TRBJ2-5; D possibly corresponds to TRBD2 (6 bases). CDR1 is ENHRY, CDR2 SYGVKD, per germline. The CDR3 runs 13 residues. Between the trimmed V and J ends, which lost 0 bases and 11 bases, there was a span of 13 bases. The CDR3: CAISESSQGGQYF. As DNA, the CDR3 is TGTGCCATCAGTGAGTCGTCGCAGGGAGGTCAGTACTTC.

This clonotype was seen only a few times. This chain connects TRBV27 to TRBJ1-2, with 7 bases that match TRBD1. CDR3 size: 14 residues. The V gene end was trimmed by 5 bases and the J gene end by 6 bases; junction bases not matched to a gene: 9. Germline CDR1 is MNHEY and CDR2 is SMNVEV (reference sequence). The CDR3 nucleotides are TGTGCCAGCAGTCCGTACGACAGGGAGGATGGCTACACCTTC. It is translated as CASSPYDREDGYTF.

This clonotype has only a few counts. This rearrangement joins TRBV28 to TRBJ1-5; 9 bases match TRBD1. J lost 5 bases, V lost 5 bases, and 10 bases had no gene match. The CDR3 length is 16 residues. CDR1 and CDR2 from the germline V gene are MDHEN and SYDVKM. The CDR3 reads CASSLKYRGLDQPQHF. DNA of the CDR3: TGTGCCAGCAGTCTAAAGTACAGGGGGCTAGATCAGCCCCAGCATTTT.

This clonotype was picked up a small number of times. The chain joins TRBV12-3 or TRBV12-4 to TRBJ1-5; D unresolved. V was clipped by 1 base and J by 0 bases, with 10 bases between them. The CDR3 consists of 16 residues. CDR3 protein: CASSLESAYSNQPQHF. CDR3 coding DNA: TGTGCCAGCAGTTTAGAGTCGGCTTATAGCAATCAGCCCCAGCATTTT.

This clonotype appeared a few times. The chain has TRBV6-2 or TRBV6-3 and TRBJ1-5; D unclear. This CDR3 has 13 residues. Trimming removed 6 bases at V and 3 bases at J, with 9 bases between. Looked up from germline, CDR1 is MNHEY and CDR2 is SVGEGT. The CDR3 sequence: CASRALSNQPQHF. The CDR3 nucleotides are TGTGCCAGCAGGGCCTTATCCAATCAGCCCCAGCATTTT.

This clonotype was seen more than once but under ten times. V usage is TRBV4-2 and J usage is TRBJ2-1; D is uncertain. The CDR3 extends over 13 amino acids. Between the trimmed V and J ends, which lost 3 bases and 6 bases, there was a span of 9 bases. Germline CDR1 LGHNA, CDR2 YNFKEQ. The DNA of the CDR3 is TGTGCCAGCAGCCACTCTTCGTCCAATGAGCAGTTCTTC. It encodes CASSHSSSNEQFF.

This clonotype appeared many times. The rearrangement uses TRBV12-3 or TRBV12-4 and TRBJ2-7; D is unresolved. Trimming pared 2 bases from V and 3 bases from J, leaving 5 bases between. The CDR3 spans 12 residues. For the CDR3, the DNA is TGTGCCAGCAGTTTAAACCTCTACGAGCAGTACTTC. This codes for CASSLNLYEQYF.

V usage is TRBV20-1 and J usage is TRBJ1-2; D not resolved. This CDR3 spans 13 amino acids. CDR1 is DFQATT and CDR2 is SNEGSKA in the germline V gene (reference sequence). V lost 6 bases and J 8 bases, leaving 19 bases between the germline ends. The CDR3 reads CSARYRTAWGYTF. The DNA for the CDR3 is TGCAGTGCCCGGTATCGGACGGCTTGGGGCTACACCTTC.